Each of the 20 T cell receptor beta chains below was sequenced from the same sample in a study of cytomegalovirus exposure and HLA in healthy donors. Clones were read by immunoSEQ multiplex PCR, and TCRdb kept only the in-frame ones, dropping some. The table shows under 150,000 clones, with 85% to 90% occurring only once. Sequences were obtained from PBMCs. The receptors derive from a man between 18 and 35 years old in good health and CMV-seropositive.

This chain uses TRBV5-6 with TRBJ1-4, with TRBD1 identical over 7 bases. Germline CDR1 reads SGHDT; CDR2 reads YYEEEE. The junction had 0 bases not matched to a gene; V was cut back by 1 base and J by 0 bases. The CDR3 contains 15 residues. This chain's CDR3 is CASSLTGATNEKLFF. The DNA of the CDR3 is TGTGCCAGCAGCTTGACAGGGGCAACTAATGAAAAACTGTTTTTT.

The J gene is TRBJ2-1, the V gene TRBV30; 8 bases match TRBD1. The CDR3 runs 15 residues. Trimming removed 0 bases from V and 7 bases from J; junction bases left unmatched: 8. Germline values: CDR1 GTSNPN, CDR2 SVGIG (reference sequence). For the CDR3, the DNA is TGTGCCTGGAGTGTTCCGACAGGGGCCGGGAATGAGCAGTTCTTC. Protein sequence: CAWSVPTGAGNEQFF.

CDR3 sequence reads: CASRRHENTEAFF. CDR3 coding DNA: TGTGCCAGTAGACGACACGAGAACACTGAAGCTTTCTTT. The chain is built from TRBV19 and TRBJ1-1; no reliable D call. The germline V and J ends were trimmed by 6 bases and 1 base, with 9 bases remaining between them. CDR1 LNHDA and CDR2 SQIVND come from the germline V gene (reference sequence). This CDR3 has 13 amino acids.

The V call is TRBV2, the J call TRBJ2-5; perhaps TRBD1 as D (5 bases). Germline CDR1 is SNHLY and CDR2 is FYNNEI. CDR3 length equals 12 residues. V gave up 6 bases and J gave up 6 bases, with 11 bases separating them. The CDR3 reads CASRSRVQTQYF. CDR3 DNA sequence: TGTGCCAGCAGAAGCAGGGTTCAGACCCAGTACTTC.

This chain joins TRBV27 and TRBJ2-7, with 10 bases fitting TRBD1. The CDR3 covers 16 residues. Unmatched junction bases numbered 11, after V lost 6 bases and J lost 3 bases. Germline CDR1 and CDR2: MNHEY and SMNVEV (reference sequence). Written as DNA, the CDR3 is TGTGCCAGCAGCTCGACCGGGACAGGGGTAATCTACGAGCAGTACTTC. Protein: CASSSTGTGVIYEQYF.

This clone has just one count. Compared with germline, one end of the junction differs, possibly owing to a read error. The CDR3 here is CASGLGGNTEAFF. The CDR3 DNA sequence: TGTGCCAGCGGTTTAGGGGGCAACACTGAAGCTTTCTTT. V gene TRBV27 combines with J gene TRBJ1-1, with 7 positions matching TRBD1. CDR3 size: 13 residues. Germline lookup yields CDR1 MNHEY and CDR2 SMNVEV (reference sequence).

The CDR3 DNA sequence: TGTGCCAGCAGCCCAGAAGGGGTCTATGGCTACACCTTC. This translates into CASSPEGVYGYTF. The chain employs TRBV9 and TRBJ1-2; perhaps TRBD1 as D (5 bases). Trimming removed 4 bases from V and 4 bases from J, with 11 bases in between. CDR1 is SGDLS and CDR2 is YYNGEE in the germline V gene. The CDR3 consists of 13 residues.

The chain carries TRBV27 and TRBJ1-2, with D possibly being TRBD1 (5 bases). Trimming took 5 bases from V and 8 from J, leaving 24 bases between them. The CDR3 totals 16 residues. Germline V gene data show CDR1 as MNHEY and CDR2 as SMNVEV (reference sequence). The CDR3 DNA reads as TGTGCCAGCAGTCCCACAGACAGTGTCTATGCATCGGGCTACACCTTC. It encodes CASSPTDSVYASGYTF.

The chain carries TRBV2 and TRBJ2-3; 7 positions match TRBD2. The CDR3 length is 14 residues. Unmatched junction bases numbered 9, after V lost 6 bases and J lost 6 bases. Germline V gene data show CDR1 as SNHLY and CDR2 as FYNNEI. Here the CDR3 reads CASRGGTEGDTQYF. For the CDR3, the DNA is TGTGCCAGCAGGGGAGGGACCGAAGGGGATACGCAGTATTTT.

This clone appeared a few times. This chain joins TRBV14 and TRBJ2-7; no reliable D call. The CDR3 sequence is 14 residues long. Germline lookup yields CDR1 SGHDN and CDR2 FVKESK. V was clipped by 3 bases and J by 0 bases, with 9 bases between them. The CDR3 DNA reads as TGTGCCAGCAGCCATTGGCGGAGCTCCTACGAGCAGTACTTC. Residues: CASSHWRSSYEQYF.

J is TRBJ2-7 and V is TRBV10-3; 8 positions match TRBD1. CDR1 is ENHRY, CDR2 SYGVKD, per germline. The trim removed 4 bases at V and 5 bases at J, leaving 10 bases unmatched. The CDR3 length is 15 residues. CDR3 residues: CAISVVGQGPNEQYF. The CDR3 DNA sequence: TGTGCCATCAGTGTAGTCGGACAGGGTCCGAACGAGCAGTACTTC.

The J gene is TRBJ2-7, the V gene TRBV27; 9 bases match TRBD2. The CDR3 consists of 17 residues. Trimming cost V 3 bases and J 4 bases; bases outside gene matches: 13. Germline-derived CDR1 and CDR2 are MNHEY and SMNVEV (reference sequence). The CDR3 protein is CASSFTSIAGGPYEQYF. The CDR3 region has the DNA TGTGCCAGCAGTTTTACCTCCATTGCGGGAGGGCCATACGAGCAGTACTTC.

The CDR3, as DNA: TGTGCCAGCAGCCACAAACCCGGACAGGGGAACTATGGCTACACCTTC. Its translation is CASSHKPGQGNYGYTF. This chain joins TRBV14 and TRBJ1-2; 9 nucleotides match TRBD1. Germline V gives CDR1 SGHDN, CDR2 FVKESK. With 3 bases clipped from V and 2 bases from J, the junction kept 7 bases outside the gene matches. The CDR3 covers 16 residues.

This clone was recorded a few times. The chain combines TRBV6-1 with TRBJ2-6; D is unresolved. This CDR3 has 15 amino acids. Trimming stripped 7 bases from V and 2 bases from J, with 12 bases between. Germline-derived CDR1 and CDR2 are MNHNS and SASEGT. The CDR3 loop reads CASIDTGTGANVLTF. As DNA, the CDR3 is TGTGCCAGCATCGATACGGGTACTGGGGCCAACGTCCTGACTTTC.

The chain employs TRBV29-1 and TRBJ2-1; 7 nucleotides match TRBD2. This CDR3 is 17 amino acids long. V lost 7 bases to trimming and J lost 7 bases; unmatched junction nucleotides: 22. Germline CDR1 and CDR2: SQVTM and ANQGSEA. Written as DNA, the CDR3 is TGCAGCGGGGAGAATAGGGGTCGCGGGAGAACGAGGAATGAGCAGTTCTTC. It codes for CSGENRGRGRTRNEQFF.

This clone was seen a single time. V is TRBV6-1 and J is TRBJ1-1, with D maybe TRBD1 (5 bases). Trimming removed 4 bases at V and 5 bases at J, with 17 bases between. The length of the CDR3 is 15 residues. From germline, CDR1 is MNHNS and CDR2 SASEGT. The CDR3 is CASSALRQGGTEAFF. CDR3 DNA sequence: TGTGCCAGCAGTGCCCTCAGGCAGGGCGGAACTGAAGCTTTCTTT.

The CDR3 DNA reads as TGCGCCAGCAGCTATGCTCAGGGCACTGAAGCTTTCTTT. This encodes CASSYAQGTEAFF. The chain employs TRBV5-1 and TRBJ1-1, with D possibly matching TRBD1 (5 bases). Trimming removed 3 bases from V and 4 bases from J, with 10 bases in between. CDR1 SGHRS and CDR2 YFSETQ come from the germline V gene. The length of the CDR3 is 13 residues.

V gene TRBV19 combines with J gene TRBJ2-7, with D perhaps TRBD2 (7 bases). V dropped 5 bases and J dropped 3 bases, with 20 bases sitting between them. Germline-derived CDR1 and CDR2 are LNHDA and SQIVND (reference sequence). This CDR3 is 16 amino acids long. The CDR3 bases are TGTGCCAGTAGTCGAAGGGGGGGGCCCAACAACTACGAGCAGTACTTC. Amino acids: CASSRRGGPNNYEQYF.

This rearrangement joins TRBV15 to TRBJ1-5, with 9 nucleotides matching TRBD1. This CDR3 is built from 16 residues. V lost 1 base and J lost 5; bases outside the gene matches: 6. Per the germline V gene, CDR1 is LNHNV and CDR2 is YYDKDF (reference sequence). Here the CDR3 reads CATSRGRDRAHQPQHF. The CDR3 DNA reads TGTGCCACCAGCAGAGGCCGGGACAGGGCCCATCAGCCCCAGCATTTT.

J is TRBJ1-4 and V is TRBV29-1; a weak D match, TRBD1 (5 bases). Trimming pared 5 bases from V and 3 bases from J, leaving 10 bases between. This CDR3 has 13 amino acids. From germline, CDR1 is SQVTM and CDR2 ANQGSEA. CDR3 sequence reads: CSVQRQSNEKLFF. In DNA, the CDR3 is TGCAGCGTTCAACGACAGTCTAATGAAAAACTGTTTTTT.